This T cell receptor (beta chain) was identified during a study of Graves' ophthalmopathy and Graves' hyperthyroidism. Certain patients were not enrolled. These were patients with other autoimmune diseases, uncontrolled infections, pregnancy or lactation. The CDR3 is 15 residues long. The V gene end was trimmed by 6 bases and the J gene end by 2 bases; junction bases not matched to a gene: 7. The study amplified TCR beta CDR3 regions using RNA transcripts. The first round was an RT-PCR with HTBI primers, and the second round was a multiplex PCR. MiXCR, run by TCRdb on the multiplex PCR reads, gives a single entry per CDR3 protein. The table has over a million distinct CDR3 sequences, less than 45% seen once.

V and J are TRBV12-3 or TRBV12-4 and TRBJ2-5, with 9 bases that match TRBD2. Material: peripheral blood or thyroid tissue (not recorded which). The clonotype originates from an adult man with Graves' hyperthyroidism. This CDR3 reads CASRTSGGLQETQYF. The CDR3 DNA is TGTGCCAGCAGGACTAGCGGAGGCCTTCAAGAGACCCAGTACTTC.